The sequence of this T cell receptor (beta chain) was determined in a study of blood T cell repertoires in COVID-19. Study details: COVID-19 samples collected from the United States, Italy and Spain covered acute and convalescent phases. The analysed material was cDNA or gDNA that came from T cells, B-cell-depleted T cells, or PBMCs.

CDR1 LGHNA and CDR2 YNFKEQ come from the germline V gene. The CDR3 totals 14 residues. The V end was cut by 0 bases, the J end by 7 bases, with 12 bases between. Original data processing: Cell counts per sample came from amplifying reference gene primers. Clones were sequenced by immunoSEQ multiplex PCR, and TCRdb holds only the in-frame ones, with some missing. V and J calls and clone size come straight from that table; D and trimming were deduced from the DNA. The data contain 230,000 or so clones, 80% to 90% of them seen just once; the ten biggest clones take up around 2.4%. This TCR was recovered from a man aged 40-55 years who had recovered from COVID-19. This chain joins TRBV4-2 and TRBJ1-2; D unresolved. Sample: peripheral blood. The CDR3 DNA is TGTGCCAGCAGCCAAGACCCCCGTGCGAGTGGCTACACCTTC. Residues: CASSQDPRASGYTF.